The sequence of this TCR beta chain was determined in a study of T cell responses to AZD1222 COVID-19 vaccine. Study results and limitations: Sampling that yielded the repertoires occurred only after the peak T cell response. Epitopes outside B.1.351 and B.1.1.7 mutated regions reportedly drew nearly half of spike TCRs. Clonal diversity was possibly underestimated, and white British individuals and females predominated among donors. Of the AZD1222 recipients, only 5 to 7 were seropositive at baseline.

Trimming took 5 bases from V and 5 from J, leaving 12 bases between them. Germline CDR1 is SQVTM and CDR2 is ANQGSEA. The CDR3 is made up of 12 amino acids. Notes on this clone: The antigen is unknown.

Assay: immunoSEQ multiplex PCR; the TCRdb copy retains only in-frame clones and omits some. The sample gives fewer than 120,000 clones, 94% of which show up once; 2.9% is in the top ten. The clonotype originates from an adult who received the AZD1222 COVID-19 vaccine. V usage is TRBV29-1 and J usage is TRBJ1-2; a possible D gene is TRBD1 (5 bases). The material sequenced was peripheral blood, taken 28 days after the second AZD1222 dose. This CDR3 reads CSVQRQGYGYTF. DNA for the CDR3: TGCAGCGTTCAGAGGCAGGGTTATGGCTACACCTTC.